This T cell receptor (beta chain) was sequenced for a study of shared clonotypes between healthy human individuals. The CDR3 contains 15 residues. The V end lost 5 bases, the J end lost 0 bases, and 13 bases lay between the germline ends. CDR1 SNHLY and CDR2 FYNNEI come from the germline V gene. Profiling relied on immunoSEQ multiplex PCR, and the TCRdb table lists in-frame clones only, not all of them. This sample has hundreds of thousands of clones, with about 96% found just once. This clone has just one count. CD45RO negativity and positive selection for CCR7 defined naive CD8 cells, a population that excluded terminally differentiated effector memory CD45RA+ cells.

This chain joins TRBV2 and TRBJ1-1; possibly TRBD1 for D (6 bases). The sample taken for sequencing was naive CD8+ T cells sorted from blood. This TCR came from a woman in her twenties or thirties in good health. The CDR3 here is CASSFYGGLNTEAFF. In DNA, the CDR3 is TGTGCCAGCAGTTTTTACGGGGGCCTGAACACTGAAGCTTTCTTT.